Listed below are T cell receptor beta chains from one sample, sequenced in a study of OX40 agonist ivuxolimab in advanced cancers. The assay was immunoSEQ multiplex PCR, and TCRdb's table has in-frame clones only and misses some. The sample has about 84,000 clones, 80% to 90% seen once. The specimen comprised CD4+ or CD8+ T cells sorted from blood, sampled in a trial of the OX40 agonist ivuxolimab. These receptors originate from an adult with an advanced solid tumor such as melanoma, head and neck, liver or kidney cancer. The CDR3 runs from the conserved cysteine through the conserved F or W. The D gene is left open where the match is weak. Clone size, where shown, is once, few, many, or a class for clones that have expanded.

clone size: -; J gene: TRBJ1-2; V gene: TRBV2; D gene: -; CDR3 DNA: TGTGCCAGCAGTGAGGCGGGTGACGGCTACACCTTC; CDR3 protein: CASSEAGDGYTF
clone size: -; J gene: TRBJ2-1; V gene: TRBV2; D gene: TRBD2; CDR3 DNA: TGTGCCAGCAGTGAAGGACTAGCGGGACGCTGGGATGAGCAGTTCTTC; CDR3 protein: CASSEGLAGRWDEQFF
clone size: -; J gene: TRBJ2-1; V gene: TRBV2; D gene: -; CDR3 DNA: TGTGCCAGCAGTGAAGAGTCCGGGCAGGTGGCTGAGCAGTTCTTC; CDR3 protein: CASSEESGQVAEQFF
clone size: -; J gene: TRBJ2-1; V gene: TRBV5-1; D gene: -; CDR3 DNA: TGCGCCAGCAGCTTGGGAGGGGTCAGGGGCTCCTACAATGAGCAGTTCTTC; CDR3 protein: CASSLGGVRGSYNEQFF
clone size: -; J gene: TRBJ2-7; V gene: TRBV19; D gene: -; CDR3 DNA: TGTGCCAGTACGCGGGACCGGGTCGGGTTCGAGCAGTACTTC; CDR3 protein: CASTRDRVGFEQYF
clone size: -; J gene: TRBJ2-2; V gene: TRBV19; D gene: -; CDR3 DNA: TGTGCCAGTAGTACAGGAATAGCCGGGGAGCTGTTTTTT; CDR3 protein: CASSTGIAGELFF
clone size: -; J gene: TRBJ1-4; V gene: TRBV7-8; D gene: -; CDR3 DNA: TGTGCCAGCAGCCGTTCCCGGGGAAATGAAAAACTGTTTTTT; CDR3 protein: CASSRSRGNEKLFF
clone size: -; J gene: TRBJ2-5; V gene: TRBV28; D gene: -; CDR3 DNA: TGTGCCAGCAGCTCAATTGAGACCCAGTACTTC; CDR3 protein: CASSSIETQYF
clone size: -; J gene: TRBJ2-1; V gene: TRBV4-1; D gene: TRBD1; CDR3 DNA: TGCGCCAGCAGCCCACAGGGGGACAGGGGGCTATATGAGCAGTTCTTC; CDR3 protein: CASSPQGDRGLYEQFF
clone size: once; J gene: TRBJ2-5; V gene: TRBV5-1; D gene: -; CDR3 DNA: TGCGCCAGCAGTGCGGGACAAGAGACCCAGTACTTC; CDR3 protein: CASSAGQETQYF
clone size: -; J gene: TRBJ2-3; V gene: TRBV7-9; D gene: TRBD2; CDR3 DNA: TGTGCCAGCAGCCAGCGCCCGGGACTAGCGGCAGATACGCAGTATTTT; CDR3 protein: CASSQRPGLAADTQYF
clone size: -; J gene: TRBJ2-3; V gene: TRBV9; D gene: TRBD2; CDR3 DNA: TGTGCCAGCAGCGTAGTAGCGAGCGGGGGCACAGATACGCAGTATTTT; CDR3 protein: CASSVVASGGTDTQYF
clone size: -; J gene: TRBJ2-7; V gene: TRBV19; D gene: -; CDR3 DNA: TGTGCCAGTAGTAATCAGGGAGGCGCCATCTACGAGCAGTACTTC; CDR3 protein: CASSNQGGAIYEQYF